These 21 T cell receptor beta chains were sequenced from one sample in a study of patients and donors after allogeneic stem cell transplantation. TCRdb re-called the RT-PCR reads through MiXCR, storing one row per CDR3 protein. In the table there are about a million distinct CDR3 sequences, more than 15% of which are singletons. What was sequenced was blood, either unsorted or a sorted T cell fraction (not recorded which). These TCRs come from a human donor who was either an allogeneic HSCT recipient or a stem cell or donor lymphocyte infusion donor (not recorded which). It is not recorded whose cells these are; they may come from a transplant donor.

The genes are TRBV10-3 and TRBJ1-4, with D possibly being TRBD1 (5 bases). This CDR3 comprises 13 residues. V was trimmed by 7 bases and J by 5 bases, leaving 11 bases between them. Germline CDR1 ENHRY, CDR2 SYGVKD. The CDR3 DNA sequence: TGTGCCATCAAGGGGCCTGGGAATGAAAAACTGTTTTTT. It is translated as CAIKGPGNEKLFF.

This chain connects TRBV12-3 or TRBV12-4 to TRBJ1-2; tentative D call: TRBD1 (6 bases). The V end lost 1 base, the J end lost 8 bases, and 11 bases lay between the germline ends. CDR3 size: 13 residues. The CDR3 protein is CASSLGGAEGYTF. The CDR3 DNA sequence: TGTGCCAGCAGTTTAGGGGGGGCTGAAGGCTACACCTTC.

This chain links TRBV6-2 or TRBV6-3 with TRBJ2-5; D is perhaps TRBD1 or TRBD2 (5 bases each). Germline V gives CDR1 MNHEY, CDR2 SVGEGT. This CDR3 spans 18 amino acids. Trimming cost V 2 bases and J 4 bases, with 23 bases left between them. The CDR3 is CASSYPRGARPSRETQYF. For the CDR3, the DNA is TGTGCCAGCAGTTACCCTAGGGGAGCGAGGCCCTCCCGAGAGACCCAGTACTTC.

The V and J genes are TRBV15 and TRBJ2-3, with 10 positions matching TRBD2. Germline V gene sequence: CDR1 LNHNV, CDR2 YYDKDF (reference sequence). The CDR3 loop spans 16 amino acids. V lost 4 bases, J lost 3 bases, and 7 bases stayed unmatched. The CDR3 nucleotides are TGTGCCACCAGCAAGGGAGCGGGAGGGCCGACAGATACGCAGTATTTT. Amino acids: CATSKGAGGPTDTQYF. The entire variable domain, with the rest obtained from reference TRBV15 and TRBJ2-3, is as follows: DAMVIQNPRYQVTQFGKPVTLSCSQTLNHNVMYWYQQKSSQAPKLLFHYYDKDFNNEADTPDNFQSRRPNTSFCFLDIRSPGLGDTAMYLCATSKGAGGPTDTQYFGPGTRLTVL.

This clonotype was counted a few times. The V call is TRBV6-5, the J call TRBJ2-4; the match to TRBD2 covers 10 bases. Germline V gene lookup returns CDR1 MNHEY and CDR2 SVGAGI. The junction had 5 bases not matched to a gene; V was cut back by 3 bases and J by 0 bases. The CDR3 totals 17 residues. CDR3 sequence: CASSYLAGALAKNIQYF. Written as DNA, the CDR3 is TGTGCCAGCAGTTATCTAGCGGGGGCCCTAGCCAAAAACATTCAGTACTTC.

This clonotype has only a few counts. J is TRBJ2-1 and V is TRBV18; 11 nucleotides align to TRBD2. V shed 1 base, J shed 7 bases, and the junction held 12 bases outside the gene matches. The CDR3 is 18 residues long. Germline loops: CDR1 KGHSH, CDR2 LQKENI. CDR3 sequence reads: CASSPLLSSGRPRNEQFF. In DNA form, the CDR3 reads TGTGCCAGCTCACCACTATTGTCTAGCGGGAGGCCCAGGAATGAGCAGTTCTTC. The variable domain in full, completed from reference TRBV18 and TRBJ2-1, reads NAGVMQNPRHLVRRRGQEARLRCSPMKGHSHVYWYRQLPEEGLKFMVYLQKENIIDESGMPKERFSAEFPKEGPSILRIQQVVRGDSAAYFCASSPLLSSGRPRNEQFFGPGTRLTVL.

This clonotype appeared many times. This rearrangement joins TRBV29-1 to TRBJ2-3; 8 bases align to TRBD1. J gave up 3 bases and V 6 bases, and 8 bases lay outside the gene matches. CDR1 and CDR2 (germline): SQVTM, ANQGSEA. The CDR3 has 14 amino acids. The CDR3 DNA sequence: TGCAGCGTGACCCGGGACAGGAGGACAGATACGCAGTATTTT. Translation gives CSVTRDRRTDTQYF.

This clonotype was seen a handful of times. The genes are TRBV29-1 and TRBJ2-2; D possibly corresponds to TRBD1 (6 bases). The CDR3 runs to 14 residues. Trimming took off 3 bases at V and 1 base at J, with 9 bases between the two ends. Germline loops: CDR1 SQVTM, CDR2 ANQGSEA. The CDR3 region is CSVDGRGNTGELFF. DNA of the CDR3: TGCAGCGTTGATGGCAGGGGGAACACCGGGGAGCTGTTTTTT.

The gene calls are TRBV20-1 and TRBJ2-1; D may be TRBD1 (5 bases). The V end lost 5 bases, the J end lost 5 bases, and 13 bases lay between the germline ends. Germline assignment: CDR1 DFQATT and CDR2 SNEGSKA (reference sequence). The CDR3 has 13 amino acids. CDR3 sequence reads: CSAFSPRDNEQFF. The CDR3 DNA reads as TGCAGTGCTTTCTCCCCCAGGGACAATGAGCAGTTCTTC.

This chain uses TRBV3-1 with TRBJ1-2; unclear D gene. CDR3 length: 16 residues. Germline lookup yields CDR1 LGHDT and CDR2 YNNKEL (reference sequence). Trimming stripped 4 bases from V and 4 bases from J, with 19 bases between. This CDR3 reads CASSLIGPGRSYGYTF. The DNA of the CDR3 is TGTGCCAGCAGCCTTATCGGCCCCGGGCGGAGCTATGGCTACACCTTC.

This clonotype turned up a few times. The chain has TRBV7-9 and TRBJ2-7, with D perhaps assigned TRBD1 or TRBD2 (5 bases each). Germline values: CDR1 SEHNR, CDR2 FQNEAQ (reference sequence). This CDR3 region has 17 residues. V lost 4 bases, J lost 4 bases, and 23 bases lay in between. The CDR3 region is CASSYRGAEGLMYEQYF. Here the CDR3 DNA reads TGTGCCAGCAGCTACCGAGGGGCAGAGGGTTTAATGTACGAGCAGTACTTC.

The chain is built from TRBV11-2 and TRBJ2-5, with D unclear. The CDR3 has 12 amino acids. Germline V CDR1 and CDR2: SGHAT, FQNNGV. V was clipped by 0 bases and J by 7 bases, with 6 bases between them. For the CDR3, the DNA is TGTGCCAGCAGCTTAGATGGGCCGACCCAGTACTTC. Amino acids: CASSLDGPTQYF.

There are many counts of this clonotype. The missing conserved phenylalanine or tryptophan at the end of this CDR3 makes a read error likely. The limits of the CDR3 on the DNA are not certain, so only TCRdb's listed CDR3 is given. The genes are TRBV12-3 or TRBV12-4 and TRBJ1-2; TRBD1 is taken as the D call from the table, unchecked against the DNA. The CDR3 length equals 12 residues, ends included. This chain's CDR3 is CASSPGRTGLEY.

At least ten counts were recorded for this clonotype. The chain couples TRBV7-2 to TRBJ1-1; D gene ambiguous. The CDR3 runs to 17 residues. V gave up 0 bases and J gave up 0 bases, with 14 bases separating them. The germline V gene has CDR1 SGHTA and CDR2 FQGNSA. The CDR3 DNA follows: TGTGCCAGCAGCTTAGCGGGCTGGGATCCCATGAACACTGAAGCTTTCTTT. Amino acids: CASSLAGWDPMNTEAFF.

V gene TRBV19 combines with J gene TRBJ1-5; weak D call: TRBD1 (6 bases). Germline V gene sequence: CDR1 LNHDA, CDR2 SQIVND (reference sequence). Trimming pared 4 bases from V and 5 bases from J, leaving 12 bases between. This CDR3 has 14 amino acids. The chain's CDR3 is CASSTTGMDQPQHF. The CDR3 coding sequence is TGTGCCAGTAGTACAACAGGGATGGATCAGCCCCAGCATTTT. Full variable domain (remainder filled in from reference TRBV19 and TRBJ1-5): DGGITQSPKYLFRKEGQNVTLSCEQNLNHDAMYWYRQDPGQGLRLIYYSQIVNDFQKGDIAEGYSVSREKKESFPLTVTSAQKNPTAFYLCASSTTGMDQPQHFGDGTRLSIL.

The chain combines TRBV4-1 with TRBJ2-7; possibly TRBD1 for D (6 bases). Germline V lookup: CDR1 MGHRA, CDR2 YSYEKL. The CDR3 consists of 12 residues. Trimming took 8 bases from V and 2 from J, leaving 10 bases between them. The CDR3 DNA sequence: TGCGCCAGCTCTGGACAGCCCTACGAGCAGTACTTC. The encoded protein is CASSGQPYEQYF.

This clonotype appeared many times. This chain connects TRBV12-3 or TRBV12-4 to TRBJ1-1; TRBD1 is a possible D gene (6 bases). V lost 5 bases and J 5 bases, leaving 12 bases between the germline ends. CDR3 length: 13 amino acids. CDR3 region: CASSPAGVTEAFF. The CDR3 DNA follows: TGTGCCAGCAGTCCCGCAGGGGTTACTGAAGCTTTCTTT.

This clonotype was counted a few times. The J gene is TRBJ1-2, the V gene TRBV6-2 or TRBV6-3; no firm D call. The germline V gene encodes CDR1 MNHEY and CDR2 SVGEGT. CDR3 length: 13 residues. The V and J ends lost 6 bases and 12 bases respectively, with 20 bases between them. The DNA for the CDR3 is TGTGCCAGCAGGGAGAGTGAAGGTCTACGGGACACCTTC. This translates into CASRESEGLRDTF.

The rearrangement joins TRBV20-1 to TRBJ1-5; 9 bases are shared with TRBD1. J lost 4 bases, V lost 6 bases, and 16 bases had no gene match. CDR1 DFQATT and CDR2 SNEGSKA come from the germline V gene (reference sequence). CDR3 length equals 17 residues. The CDR3 DNA sequence: TGCAGTGCGACAACCGTTCTTGGGACAGGGCGAAATCAGCCCCAGCATTTT. Its translation: CSATTVLGTGRNQPQHF.

This clonotype was seen more than once but under ten times. This chain links TRBV28 with TRBJ2-7, with TRBD1 as a possible D gene (6 bases). Trimming removed 7 bases at V and 2 bases at J, with 18 bases between. Looked up from germline, CDR1 is MDHEN and CDR2 is SYDVKM. The CDR3 consists of 15 residues. CDR3 DNA sequence: TGTGCCAGCACCCTTTCAACAGGGCCGGCCTACGAGCAGTACTTC. Residues: CASTLSTGPAYEQYF. The full variable domain, its missing parts supplied by reference TRBV28 and TRBJ2-7, is DVKVTQSSRYLVKRTGEKVFLECVQDMDHENMFWYRQDPGLGLRLIYFSYDVKMKEKGDIPEGYSVSREKKERFSLILESASTNQTSMYLCASTLSTGPAYEQYFGPGTRLTVT.

This sequence joins TRBV6-1 and TRBJ2-7; maybe TRBD2 (6 bases). CDR1 is MNHNS and CDR2 is SASEGT in the germline V gene. The ends were cut back, 4 bases at V and 1 base at J, with 11 bases in the middle. This CDR3 has 14 amino acids. CDR3: CASSVGGRSYEQYF. As DNA, the CDR3 is TGTGCCAGCAGTGTGGGGGGAAGATCCTACGAGCAGTACTTC.